This T cell receptor beta chain was sequenced in a study of lymphopenia after photon versus proton radiotherapy. The CDR3 has 13 amino acids. Germline values: CDR1 SGHAT, CDR2 FQNNGV. Trimming shortened V by 4 bases and J by 5 bases, and 8 bases separated the two germline ends. Study results and caveats: Photon-treated patients lost naive T cells and TCR diversity; proton-treated stayed stable. Survival link was tested only in deceased patients; proton benefit remains a possibility. Oligoclonal CD8+ Temra expansion after nadir drove photon patients' diversity drop. Larger post-nadir TCR diversity loss correlated inversely with survival in deceased patients.

TCRdb's table, derived via immunoSEQ multiplex PCR, lists solely in-frame clones and lacks some. This sample has 35,000 to 40,000 clones, with roughly 84% found just once. This clone turned up a few times. The antigen is undetermined. Sequences were derived from peripheral blood, sampled from a patient treated with photon-based radiotherapy. This chain links TRBV11-2 with TRBJ2-2, with D perhaps TRBD1 (5 bases). The sequence was collected from a man aged 50 to 60 with gastric cancer. The CDR3 DNA is TGTGCCAGCAGCTCCAGGGTTACCGGGGAGCTGTTTTTT. This sequence encodes CASSSRVTGELFF.